A single sample gave rise to the 7 T cell receptor beta chains below, sequenced in a study of control samples from healthy donors and cancer patients. Libraries were prepared by immunoSEQ multiplex PCR; TCRdb keeps only in-frame clonotypes and omits some of them. Of 150,000 to 200,000 clones listed, approximately 94% are singletons. Sequencing was performed on blood. These TCRs come from a middle-aged woman in good health.

V usage is TRBV7-2 and J usage is TRBJ1-2; D call uncertain. The V and J ends lost 2 bases and 8 bases respectively, with 12 bases between them. The germline gives CDR1 SGHTA, CDR2 FQGNSA. The CDR3 has 13 amino acids. The CDR3 DNA reads TGTGCCAGCAGCTTAATTCCCCGAGTGGGCTACACCTTC. This sequence encodes CASSLIPRVGYTF.

The chain links TRBV7-2 to TRBJ2-3, with TRBD1 matching over 12 bases. CDR1 is SGHTA and CDR2 is FQGNSA in the germline V gene. With V trimmed by 5 bases and J by 5 bases, 5 bases remained unmatched. The CDR3 is 15 residues long. CDR3 sequence (DNA): TGTGCCAGCAGCCCGGGACAGGGGGCAATAGATACGCAGTATTTT. Protein: CASSPGQGAIDTQYF.

The V and J genes are TRBV29-1 and TRBJ1-1; 8 bases are a match to TRBD1. Germline trimming cut 6 bases from V and 2 bases from J; bases unmatched to any gene: 5. Germline V gene lookup returns CDR1 SQVTM and CDR2 ANQGSEA. The CDR3 extends over 13 amino acids. The CDR3 is CSVGDRGNTEAFF. Written as DNA, the CDR3 is TGCAGCGTAGGCGACAGGGGAAACACTGAAGCTTTCTTT.

The chain joins TRBV12-3 or TRBV12-4 to TRBJ1-1; a possible D gene is TRBD1 (5 bases). V lost 10 bases to trimming and J lost 0 bases, with 12 bases between them. The CDR3 is made up of 13 amino acids. CDR3: CATTRDLNTEAFF. In nucleotides, the CDR3 is TGTGCCACCACCAGGGATTTGAACACTGAAGCTTTCTTT.

The chain links TRBV9 to TRBJ2-7; D not resolved. The CDR3 is 12 amino acids. The V gene lost 0 bases and the J gene lost 5 bases, with 6 bases spanning the gap. The germline gives CDR1 SGDLS, CDR2 YYNGEE. This CDR3 reads CASSVESDEQYF. For the CDR3, the DNA is TGTGCCAGCAGCGTAGAAAGCGACGAGCAGTACTTC.

The chain has TRBV21-1 and TRBJ2-3; whether TRBD2, the table's D call, matches the DNA was not checked. TRBV21-1 is listed as a pseudogene. CDR3 length: 17 residues. CDR3 region: CASRGGRGRAYTDTQYF. The CDR3, as DNA: TGTGCCAGCAGAGGGGGGCGGGGGAGAGCCTACACAGATACGCAGTATTTT.

The V call is TRBV27, the J call TRBJ2-7; D not certain. V lost 6 bases and J lost 2, with 8 bases in between. The germline CDR1 and CDR2 sequences are MNHEY and SMNVEV (reference sequence). The CDR3 length is 12 residues. This chain's CDR3 is CASRDKPYEQYF. The CDR3 nucleotides read TGTGCCAGCAGAGACAAACCCTACGAGCAGTACTTC.